One sample yielded the 29 T cell receptor beta chains listed below, sequenced in a study of OX40 agonist ivuxolimab in advanced cancers. TCRdb keeps only in-frame clones here, not all; method: immunoSEQ multiplex PCR. This sample has 28,000 or so clones, with around 90% found just once. The sequencing here drew on CD4+ or CD8+ T cells sorted from blood, taken in a trial of the OX40 agonist ivuxolimab. The source is an adult with an advanced solid tumor such as melanoma, head and neck, liver or kidney cancer.

V usage is TRBV11-3 and J usage is TRBJ2-7, with 9 bases fitting TRBD1. In germline, CDR1 is SGHNT, CDR2 YENEEA. The J segment lost 6 bases and the V segment lost 5 bases, leaving 14 bases of the junction unmatched. CDR3 length: 16 amino acids. The CDR3 loop is CASSLTGQGLFFEQYF. DNA for the CDR3: TGTGCCAGCAGCCTGACAGGACAGGGGCTTTTCTTCGAGCAGTACTTC. The full variable domain, rest sourced from reference TRBV11-3 and TRBJ2-7, is EAGVVQSPRYKIIEKKQPVAFWCNPISGHNTLYWYLQNLGQGPELLIRYENEEAVDDSQLPKDRFSAERLKGVDSTLKIQPAELGDSAVYLCASSLTGQGLFFEQYFGPGTRLTVT.

Comment on this clone: The junction departs from the called germline gene at one end, perhaps through a read error. The chain combines TRBV28 with TRBJ2-7; 8 bases match TRBD1. The CDR3 covers 14 residues. From germline, CDR1 is MDHEN and CDR2 SYDVKM. CDR3 DNA: TGTGCCACCAGTACAGGGGGGCAGGGAGACGAGCAGTACTTC. As protein: CATSTGGQGDEQYF.

This clone has just one count. The V and J genes are TRBV5-1 and TRBJ2-7, with D maybe TRBD1 (5 bases). This CDR3 is built from 12 residues. CDR1 is SGHRS, CDR2 YFSETQ, per germline. V was trimmed by 1 base and J by 7 bases, leaving 9 bases between them. The CDR3 loop reads CASSLTGLEQYF. The DNA for the CDR3 is TGCGCCAGCAGCTTGACAGGTTTAGAGCAGTACTTC.

The rearrangement links TRBV27 to TRBJ2-7; D is tentatively TRBD1 or TRBD2 (5 bases each). V lost 5 bases and J lost 2, with 13 bases in between. Germline V lookup: CDR1 MNHEY, CDR2 SMNVEV (reference sequence). The CDR3 is 14 amino acids. The CDR3 nucleotides are TGTGCCAGCAGTCAAGGGACCGAGACCTACGAGCAGTACTTC. Its translation: CASSQGTETYEQYF.

The gene calls are TRBV19 and TRBJ2-2, with D maybe TRBD1 (6 bases). Germline V lookup: CDR1 LNHDA, CDR2 SQIVND (reference sequence). Deletions cut 3 bases from V and 5 bases from J, with 10 bases between. The CDR3 covers 14 residues. CDR3 region: CASSILQGTGELFF. CDR3 nucleotides: TGTGCCAGTAGTATTCTACAGGGTACCGGGGAGCTGTTTTTT.

The rearrangement links TRBV6-1 to TRBJ1-6; 7 nucleotides align to TRBD1. This CDR3 contains 16 residues. Germline trimming cut 4 bases from V and 5 bases from J; bases unmatched to any gene: 8. CDR1 is MNHNS and CDR2 is SASEGT in the germline V gene. The CDR3 sequence: CASSGPDRDDNSPLHF. DNA for the CDR3: TGTGCCAGCAGTGGCCCCGACAGGGATGATAATTCACCCCTCCACTTT.

The chain combines TRBV28 with TRBJ2-7, with D possibly being TRBD1 (5 bases). V shed 3 bases and J shed 5 bases, with 14 bases lying between them. The germline gives CDR1 MDHEN, CDR2 SYDVKM. This CDR3 spans 14 amino acids. CDR3 bases: TGTGCCAGCAGTTTGATGGGCAGGGCGGACGAGCAGTACTTC. Amino acid sequence: CASSLMGRADEQYF.

The chain combines TRBV4-1 with TRBJ2-7, with TRBD2 matching over 7 bases. This CDR3 has 17 amino acids. V lost 0 bases to trimming and J lost 3 bases; unmatched junction nucleotides: 11. Per germline, CDR1 MGHRA and CDR2 YSYEKL. CDR3 amino acids: CASSQDEDFERDYEQYF. The DNA for the CDR3 is TGCGCCAGCAGCCAAGACGAGGACTTTGAGCGGGACTACGAGCAGTACTTC.

The chain links TRBV29-1 to TRBJ1-1, with a tentative D call TRBD1 (5 bases). Trimming stripped 8 bases from V and 4 bases from J, with 17 bases between. CDR1 is SQVTM and CDR2 is ANQGSEA in the germline V gene. This CDR3 contains 13 residues. The CDR3 DNA reads as TGCAGCTTTACGGACATGCGGTCCACTGAAGCTTTCTTT. Amino acids: CSFTDMRSTEAFF.

V gene TRBV5-5 combines with J gene TRBJ2-7, with a weak D call TRBD2 (6 bases). This CDR3 is built from 16 residues. The ends were cut back, 2 bases at V and 2 bases at J, with 17 bases in the middle. Germline V lookup: CDR1 SGHKS, CDR2 YYEKEE (reference sequence). The CDR3 sequence: CASSFGGTALTYEQYF. In DNA, the CDR3 is TGTGCCAGCAGCTTTGGAGGGACGGCACTTACCTACGAGCAGTACTTC. Filled out from reference TRBV5-5 and TRBJ2-7, the complete variable domain reads DAGVTQSPTHLIKTRGQQVTLRCSPISGHKSVSWYQQVLGQGPQFIFQYYEKEERGRGNFPDRFSARQFPNYSSELNVNALLLGDSALYLCASSFGGTALTYEQYFGPGTRLTVT.

The chain combines TRBV9 with TRBJ2-5, with D hard to call. With the DNA end fitting TRBJ2-7 better, the J assignment may be wrong. Germline-derived CDR1 and CDR2 are SGDLS and YYNGEE. The CDR3 covers 14 residues. CDR3 DNA: TGTGCCAGCAGCGTACAGGACGGAGCTTCCGAGCAGTACTTC. Its protein is CASSVQDGASEQYF.

The chain couples TRBV5-1 to TRBJ2-1, with 11 bases fitting TRBD1. CDR3 size: 15 residues. After removal of 3 bases from V and 8 bases from J, the junction contained 7 bases not matched to a gene. Germline V gene data show CDR1 as SGHRS and CDR2 as YFSETQ. This chain's CDR3 is CASSSRTGGRHEQFF. Here the CDR3 DNA reads TGCGCCAGCAGCTCAAGGACAGGGGGCCGGCATGAGCAGTTCTTC.

The J gene is TRBJ2-3, the V gene TRBV5-1; the match to TRBD1 covers 7 bases. CDR3 size: 15 residues. Germline values: CDR1 SGHRS, CDR2 YFSETQ. The V and J ends lost 4 bases and 1 base, in that order; junction bases with no gene match: 6. The CDR3: CASSVGGSGTDTQYF. CDR3 DNA: TGCGCCAGCAGCGTAGGGGGCTCTGGCACAGATACGCAGTATTTT.

This sequence joins TRBV7-9 and TRBJ1-1; 7 bases are shared with TRBD1. This CDR3 is 15 amino acids long. Germline CDR1 reads SEHNR; CDR2 reads FQNEAQ (reference sequence). Unmatched junction bases numbered 11, after V lost 5 bases and J lost 5 bases. This CDR3 is CASSLWVQGGTEAFF. Here the CDR3 DNA reads TGTGCCAGCAGCCTCTGGGTGCAGGGGGGAACTGAAGCTTTCTTT.

The chain carries TRBV6-6 and TRBJ1-1; D might be TRBD1 (5 bases). Trimming shortened V by 2 bases and J by 5 bases, and 15 bases separated the two germline ends. This CDR3 has 15 residues. CDR1 is MNHNY, CDR2 SVGAGI, per germline (reference sequence). CDR3 amino acids: CASSYRQGGYTEAFF. The CDR3 DNA sequence: TGTGCCAGCAGTTACCGGCAGGGAGGATATACTGAAGCTTTCTTT.

The gene calls are TRBV28 and TRBJ1-5; 8 bases line up with TRBD1. The ends lost 5 bases at V and 2 bases at J; junction bases unmatched: 5. This CDR3 contains 15 residues. Germline CDR1 MDHEN, CDR2 SYDVKM. CDR3 residues: CASSISDRGNQPQHF. CDR3 DNA: TGTGCCAGCAGTATATCGGACAGGGGCAATCAGCCCCAGCATTTT.

The rearrangement joins TRBV10-3 to TRBJ2-1, with 16 bases aligning to TRBD2. Trimming cost V 10 bases and J 6 bases; bases outside gene matches: 9. CDR1 is ENHRY and CDR2 is SYGVKD in the germline V gene. The CDR3 sequence is 16 residues long. CDR3 sequence reads: CATTGTSGGALNEQFF. The CDR3 DNA follows: TGTGCCACCACCGGGACTAGCGGGGGGGCCCTCAATGAGCAGTTCTTC.

By frequency in the sample, this clone is medium-sized. V and J are TRBV7-8 and TRBJ2-7; D remains unclear. Germline V CDR1 and CDR2: SGHVS, FQNEAQ. The CDR3 is 12 amino acids. Trimming removed 5 bases from V and 2 bases from J, with 7 bases in between. The CDR3 DNA follows: TGTGCCAGCAGCACCCGGACCTACGAGCAGTACTTC. Its protein is CASSTRTYEQYF. Complete variable domain (other parts from reference TRBV7-8 and TRBJ2-7): GAGVSQSPRYKVAKRGQDVALRCDPISGHVSLFWYQQALGQGPEFLTYFQNEAQLDKSGLPSDRFFAERPEGSVSTLKIQRTQQEDSAVYLCASSTRTYEQYFGPGTRLTVT.

The chain links TRBV9 to TRBJ2-1; 10 bases are shared with TRBD2. V lost 0 bases, J lost 5 bases, and 5 bases stayed unmatched. This CDR3 is built from 16 residues. Per germline, CDR1 SGDLS and CDR2 YYNGEE. CDR3 sequence reads: CASSVVLLAGHNEQFF. CDR3 nucleotides: TGTGCCAGCAGCGTAGTTTTACTAGCGGGGCACAATGAGCAGTTCTTC.

The rearrangement links TRBV5-4 to TRBJ1-1, with TRBD1 as a possible D gene (5 bases). The CDR3 length is 14 residues. Germline CDR1 SGHNT, CDR2 YYREEE (reference sequence). The germline V and J ends were trimmed by 2 bases and 6 bases, with 14 bases remaining between them. CDR3 sequence (DNA): TGTGCCAGCAGCTTCCTCGGGGGTGGGTCTGAAGCTTTCTTT. Its protein is CASSFLGGGSEAFF.

The CDR3 region has the DNA TGTGCCAGCAGCGACCCCGGGGCCCCTCTCAATGAGCAGTTCTTC. It codes for CASSDPGAPLNEQFF. The chain uses TRBV9 and TRBJ2-1, with D possibly called TRBD1 or TRBD2 (5 bases each). V dropped 3 bases and J dropped 6 bases, with 16 bases sitting between them. CDR1 and CDR2 from the germline V gene are SGDLS and YYNGEE. CDR3 length: 15 amino acids.

The rearrangement links TRBV6-5 to TRBJ2-5; weak D call: TRBD2 (5 bases). Germline CDR1 MNHEY, CDR2 SVGAGI. Trimming cost V 5 bases and J 5 bases, with 12 bases left between them. The CDR3 covers 13 residues. The CDR3 spells CASSPRRGETQYF. Here the CDR3 DNA reads TGTGCCAGCAGTCCCAGACGAGGGGAGACCCAGTACTTC.

This rearrangement joins TRBV19 to TRBJ2-2; the D gene could be TRBD1 or TRBD2 (6 bases each). Germline V gene lookup returns CDR1 LNHDA and CDR2 SQIVND (reference sequence). V was cut by 7 bases and J by 1 base, with 16 bases left in between. The CDR3 extends over 16 amino acids. As DNA, the CDR3 is TGTGCCAGTAAAAATAGGGGGGCAGGGAACACCGGGGAGCTGTTTTTT. Encoded protein: CASKNRGAGNTGELFF.

This chain links TRBV28 with TRBJ2-2; D is possibly TRBD2 (5 bases). Germline loops: CDR1 MDHEN, CDR2 SYDVKM. There are 16 residues in the CDR3. V lost 5 bases to trimming and J lost 6 bases, with 19 bases between them. The CDR3 DNA reads as TGTGCCAGCAGTGTCCTTCGGGGAGTGGTGTCCGGGGAGCTGTTTTTT. It yields the protein CASSVLRGVVSGELFF. Full variable domain (outside the CDR3, taken from reference TRBV28 and TRBJ2-2): DVKVTQSSRYLVKRTGEKVFLECVQDMDHENMFWYRQDPGLGLRLIYFSYDVKMKEKGDIPEGYSVSREKKERFSLILESASTNQTSMYLCASSVLRGVVSGELFFGEGSRLTVL.

V and J are TRBV9 and TRBJ1-1, with 8 bases aligning to TRBD1. The length of the CDR3 is 13 residues. The germline V gene has CDR1 SGDLS and CDR2 YYNGEE. Trimming cost V 4 bases and J 5 bases; bases outside gene matches: 4. In nucleotides, the CDR3 is TGTGCCAGCAGCCCGACAGGGGTGACTGAAGCTTTCTTT. This sequence encodes CASSPTGVTEAFF.

In the case of this clone: The sample contains more than one DNA sequence encoding this CDR3. This chain uses TRBV11-2 with TRBJ1-1; D unresolved. Trimming took 3 bases from V and 5 from J, leaving 4 bases between them. This CDR3 comprises 11 residues. The germline gives CDR1 SGHAT, CDR2 FQNNGV. CDR3 protein: CASSLGTEAFF. The CDR3 DNA sequence: TGTGCCAGCAGCTTGGGGACTGAAGCTTTCTTT.

The J gene is TRBJ2-7, the V gene TRBV6-5; D unresolved. Trimming removed 2 bases from V and 2 bases from J, with 10 bases in between. Germline values: CDR1 MNHEY, CDR2 SVGAGI. This CDR3 contains 14 residues. CDR3 DNA sequence: TGTGCCAGCAGTTACGGTATAGGAGCCTACGAGCAGTACTTC. Translation gives CASSYGIGAYEQYF.

The V and J genes are TRBV13 and TRBJ2-3, with D hard to call. CDR1 PRHDT and CDR2 FYEKMQ come from the germline V gene (reference sequence). The CDR3 consists of 14 residues. The V end was cut by 2 bases, the J end by 0 bases, with 6 bases between. CDR3 nucleotides: TGTGCCAGCAGCTTACGTCCTAGCACAGATACGCAGTATTTT. It is translated as CASSLRPSTDTQYF.

The chain carries TRBV11-2 and TRBJ2-2; TRBD2 matches 7 bases. Germline V gene sequence: CDR1 SGHAT, CDR2 FQNNGV. The CDR3 sequence is 16 residues long. The ends lost 4 bases at V and 6 bases at J; junction bases unmatched: 11. The CDR3 protein is CASSSEPGLTPGELFF. DNA of the CDR3: TGTGCCAGCAGCTCAGAACCGGGACTAACCCCCGGGGAGCTGTTTTTT.